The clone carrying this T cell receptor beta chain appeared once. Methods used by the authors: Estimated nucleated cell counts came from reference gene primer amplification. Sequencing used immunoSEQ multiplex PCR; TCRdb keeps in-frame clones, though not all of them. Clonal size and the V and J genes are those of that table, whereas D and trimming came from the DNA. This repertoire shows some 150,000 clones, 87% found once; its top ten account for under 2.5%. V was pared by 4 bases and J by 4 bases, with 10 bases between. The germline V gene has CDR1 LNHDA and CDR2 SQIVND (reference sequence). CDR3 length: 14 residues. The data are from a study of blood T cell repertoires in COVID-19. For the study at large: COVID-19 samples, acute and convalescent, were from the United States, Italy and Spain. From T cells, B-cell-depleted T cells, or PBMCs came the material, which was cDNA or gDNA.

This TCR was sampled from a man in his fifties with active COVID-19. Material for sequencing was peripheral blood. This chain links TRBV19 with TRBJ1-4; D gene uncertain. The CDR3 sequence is CASSTGSINEKLFF. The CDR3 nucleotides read TGTGCCAGTAGTACCGGGAGTATTAATGAAAAACTGTTTTTT.